This TCR beta chain was found in a study of neoadjuvant anti-PD-1 for oral cavity cancer. Study at large: Patients without progression got a fourth dose around day 43.

Germline-derived CDR1 and CDR2 are LNHDA and SQIVND (reference sequence). This CDR3 comprises 13 residues. The V end was cut by 6 bases, the J end by 6 bases, with 11 bases between. Profiled with immunoSEQ multiplex PCR; TCRdb holds only in-frame clones, not every one. The sample records over 11,000 clones, 65% to 80% being singletons. Time point noted: after neoadjuvant nivolumab, at surgical resection. The chain is built from TRBV19 and TRBJ1-4, with D possibly TRBD1 on 5 matching bases. The starting material was PBMCs, obtained after nivolumab (anti-PD-1) treatment. The TCR originated in a person aged 40-85 years with oral cavity squamous cell carcinoma. CDR3: CASRGAAHEKLFF. The CDR3 region has the DNA TGTGCCAGTAGAGGGGCGGCCCATGAAAAACTGTTTTTT.